The text below deals with one TCR beta chain. Germline V gene sequence: CDR1 DFQATT, CDR2 SNEGSKA (reference sequence). Unmatched junction bases numbered 8, after V lost 3 bases and J lost 6 bases. The CDR3 loop spans 15 amino acids. TCRdb fed the RT-PCR reads into MiXCR, producing one record per CDR3 protein. The sample yields 650,000 to 800,000 distinct CDR3 sequences, about 14% seen once. The material sequenced was memory CD4+ T cells from blood. This receptor was obtained from a female donor in good health, serving as a healthy control. The chain recombines TRBV20-1 with TRBJ2-3; 11 bases line up with TRBD2. The CDR3 sequence: CSARLAGGPGDTQYF. The CDR3 DNA reads as TGCAGTGCTAGGCTAGCGGGAGGTCCTGGGGATACGCAGTATTTT.